Below, one TCR beta chain is given with its context. This record comes from a study of blood T cell repertoires in COVID-19. Overall study: Acute and convalescent COVID-19 samples came from the United States, Italy and Spain. T cells, B-cell-depleted T cells, or PBMCs provided the cDNA or gDNA that served as material.

CDR3 length equals 15 residues. Trimming left V 5 bases short and J 4 bases short, with 17 bases between. CDR1 and CDR2 from the germline V gene are SGHAT and FQNNGV. In the study's own analysis: Amplifying reference gene primers gave estimates of nucleated cell counts. Libraries were prepared by immunoSEQ multiplex PCR; TCRdb keeps only in-frame clonotypes and omits some of them. V and J calls and clone size are given by that table; D and trimming were obtained from the DNA. The data contain approximately 230,000 clones, roughly 90% of them singletons. This chain joins TRBV11-2 and TRBJ1-2; possible D gene TRBD1, 6 bases. The receptor was isolated from a woman aged 40-49 years who had recovered from COVID-19. Material for sequencing was peripheral blood. The CDR3 bases are TGTGCCAGCAGCCCCTATTATGGGGGCATCTATGGCTACACCTTC. Amino acid sequence: CASSPYYGGIYGYTF.